A selection of T cell receptor beta chains follows, all from one sample in a study of T-cell reconstitution after alpha-beta-depleted transplantation in children. TCRdb re-derived calls from the PCR reads in MiXCR, one entry per CDR3 protein. The table includes about 540,000 distinct CDR3 sequences, about 17% detected once. The sample here was PBMCs from the stem cell graft donor, taken from the stem cell graft. These receptors came from a human donor who donated a stem cell graft to a child with acute lymphoblastic leukemia. The conserved cysteine and the conserved F or W are not part of the CDR3 here.

v_gene | CDR3aa
TRBV7-6 | ASSLESIYEQY
TRBV28 | ASSFGTGGSGYEQY
TRBV7-9 | ASSLNVDSPLH
TRBV5-1 | ASSWGLAGDKNIQY
TRBV3-1 | ASRGLGVAYNEQF
TRBV2 | ASRTSGRAVDEQF
TRBV5-5 | ASSRSSNQPQH
TRBV19 | ASSIWGPGELF
TRBV7-2 | ASSRQILSDNEQF
TRBV7-8 | ASSLYGEETQY
TRBV5-1 | ASSLDPSRSYEQY
TRBV29-1 | SVDGTSLTGELF
TRBV11-2 | ASSLGDITEAF
TRBV30 | AWSGRQGTSTEAF
TRBV20-1 | SAKQLAGRSYNEQF
TRBV6-1 | ASSASGNQPQH
TRBV20-1 | SAPTGHNSPLH
TRBV11-2 | ASSHGVGTDTQY
TRBV20-1 | SALRPGAGNQPQH
TRBV24-1 | ATSVGASYNDQF
TRBV6-5 | ASSPRGAEAF
TRBV19 | AIDLKNTGELF
TRBV12-3/TRBV12-4 | ASSPTSRTSVDYEQY
TRBV29-1 | SVDMGSYNEQF
TRBV9 | ASSADFNYGYT
TRBV29-1 | SVVLGGFRDQPQH
TRBV20-1 | SADRDVTATNEKLF
TRBV5-1 | ASSLLAGQETQY
TRBV5-1 | ASSPGRGTPEAF
TRBV29-1 | SVVGQGPTEAF
TRBV6-5 | ASSYGGTGVADTQY
TRBV5-1 | ASSLAMGEQY
TRBV19 | ASTPPYTDTQY
TRBV19 | ASSISHGTYEQY
TRBV20-1 | SAGKEADEKLF
TRBV11-1 | ASSEGLAGVAPYEQY
TRBV5-5 | ASSTFTDTQY
TRBV6-6 | ASSGENTGELF
TRBV7-2 | ASSPWGADTQY
TRBV5-1 | ASSPYSYEQY
TRBV6-6 | ASSQQGVTEAF
TRBV5-1 | ASSLEGGGTPYNEQF
TRBV20-1 | SGPGLGGNEQF
TRBV6-5 | ASRSLLGGAF
TRBV11-2 | ASSLVARGLF
TRBV7-3 | ASSWDLTDTQY
TRBV12-3/TRBV12-4 | ASSSPRLGSGNTIY
TRBV9 | ASSGGRDGRNEQF
TRBV4-1 | ASSPAEVGEQF
TRBV5-6 | ASSGLGLTGELF
TRBV7-3 | ASRHGGAGSTDTQY
TRBV20-1 | SARESNRGTQY
TRBV7-8 | ASSLHEQGLGNQPQH
TRBV2 | ASIGGGGRWEAF
TRBV18 | ASSPGQGDYEQY
TRBV12-3/TRBV12-4 | ASSFGDRNEKLF
TRBV2 | ASSLRLGAYEQY
TRBV29-1 | SVAPGLADYEQY
TRBV20-1 | SARGGQGAYQPQH
TRBV11-1 | ASSLPTSGTPDTQY